These T cell receptor beta chains were read from a single sample in a study of blood T cell repertoires in COVID-19. Method: immunoSEQ multiplex PCR; TCRdb's copy keeps in-frame clones and lacks some. The data contain 150,000 or so clones, about three quarters of them seen just once; the ten biggest clones take up 1.5% to 2%. Material: peripheral blood. All receptors come from a man older than 75 with acute or convalescent COVID-19. Both conserved end residues are part of each CDR3. A D gene is named only where the DNA matches it firmly. The size field is filled for only some rows; it gives once, few, many or a size class.

clone_size	v_call	d_call	j_call	cdr3_nt	cdr3_aa
-	TRBV19	TRBD2	TRBJ2-1	TGTGCCAGTAGTATAAGGAGTAGCGGGGGGGCTAATAATGAGCAGTTCTTC	CASSIRSSGGANNEQFF
-	TRBV27	-	TRBJ1-4	TGTGCCAGCTCCACAGATGAACAGACATCGGGGAAACTGTTTTTT	CASSTDEQTSGKLFF
-	TRBV25-1	TRBD1	TRBJ2-1	TGTGCCAGCAGTGGACCGGGACAGGGCTTCAATGAGCAGTTCTTC	CASSGPGQGFNEQFF
few	TRBV3-1/TRBV3-2	-	TRBJ1-3	TGTGCCAGCAGCCGAGACACAGGGTCACACTCTGGAAACACCATATATTTT	CASSRDTGSHSGNTIYF
-	TRBV12-3/TRBV12-4	-	TRBJ1-2	TGTGCCAGCAGCATACAGGCCTATGGCTACACCTTC	CASSIQAYGYTF
-	TRBV6-5	-	TRBJ2-5	TGTGCCAGCAGTTACCCCTCCGGGGGTCGGGGAGAGACCCAGTACTTC	CASSYPSGGRGETQYF
-	TRBV2	-	TRBJ2-5	TGTGCCAGCAGCTTCAACAGGGAGGAGACCCAGTACTTC	CASSFNREETQYF
-	TRBV6-5	-	TRBJ1-5	TGTGCCAGCAGTTACTCCCGGGGGAGCAATCAGCCCCAGCATTTT	CASSYSRGSNQPQHF
-	TRBV5-8	TRBD1	TRBJ1-4	TGTGCCAGCAGCACCGGGACAGCTCAAGCAGGTGAAAAACTGTTTTTT	CASSTGTAQAGEKLFF
-	TRBV10-3	TRBD1	TRBJ2-1	TGTGCCATCAGTGAGGACAGGGCCAATGAGCAGTTCTTC	CAISEDRANEQFF
few	TRBV19	TRBD1	TRBJ1-2	TGTGCCAGTAGCCTGGGCCAGGGACAGGGATTCAACTATGGCTACACCTTC	CASSLGQGQGFNYGYTF
-	TRBV5-1	-	TRBJ1-1	TGCGCCAGCAGCTTGGACACGAACACTGAAGCTTTCTTT	CASSLDTNTEAFF
-	TRBV27	-	TRBJ2-3	TGTGCCAGCAGTTTTCACACAGCAGATACGCAGTATTTT	CASSFHTADTQYF
-	TRBV7-6	TRBD1	TRBJ2-1	TGTGCCAGCAGCTTAACTTACCCCGGGACAGGAAACAATGAGCAGTTCTTC	CASSLTYPGTGNNEQFF
-	TRBV5-1	TRBD1	TRBJ2-2	TGCGCCAGCAGCGTATCCGGGACAGGGGTGACCGGGGAGCTGTTTTTT	CASSVSGTGVTGELFF
-	TRBV28	TRBD1	TRBJ2-1	TGTGCCAGCAGTTTATCGGTACAGGGGGCCAATGAGCAGTTCTTC	CASSLSVQGANEQFF
-	TRBV5-1	TRBD1	TRBJ1-6	TGCGCCAGCAGCTTGGGGGACAGCGATTCACCCCTCCACTTT	CASSLGDSDSPLHF
once	TRBV5-1	TRBD1	TRBJ2-2	TGCGCCAGCAGCCTACCGGCGGGACAGGGGAACACCGGGGAGCTGTTTTTT	CASSLPAGQGNTGELFF
-	TRBV5-1	-	TRBJ1-2	TGCGCCAGCAGCCAGGCAGCCACCCAGTGGGGCTACACCTTC	CASSQAATQWGYTF
-	TRBV5-4	TRBD2	TRBJ2-1	TGTGCCAGCAGCTTGGGGACTAGCGGGGCCTCCTACAATGAGCAGTTCTTC	CASSLGTSGASYNEQFF
few	TRBV6-5	-	TRBJ1-2	TGTGCCAGCACCCCGACAGGCCCGTATGGCTACACCTTC	CASTPTGPYGYTF
once	TRBV19	TRBD1	TRBJ2-2	TGTGCCAGTAGCCGATCGAACAGGGGCACCGGGGAGCTGTTTTTT	CASSRSNRGTGELFF
-	TRBV7-2	-	TRBJ2-4	TGTGCCAGCAGCTTAGGAATCAGCGCGCTCTTAGCCAAAAACATTCAGTACTTC	CASSLGISALLAKNIQYF
-	TRBV6-5	-	TRBJ1-2	TGTGCCAGCAGTTACTCCGCAGGGCAAGGTTATGGCTACACCTTC	CASSYSAGQGYGYTF
-	TRBV28	-	TRBJ1-2	TGTGCCAGCAGTCCCGACAGAAACTATGGCTACACCTTC	CASSPDRNYGYTF
-	TRBV5-1	TRBD1	TRBJ2-2	TGCGCCACGGGACAGCTGAACACCGGGGAGCTGTTTTTT	CATGQLNTGELFF
-	TRBV7-9	-	TRBJ2-4	TGTGCCAGCAGCTTTCCGGTCTTAGCCATTCAGTACTTC	CASSFPVLAIQYF
-	TRBV27	TRBD2	TRBJ2-5	TGTGCCAGCAGTTTATACGGGCGGGGGGAGACCCAGTACTTC	CASSLYGRGETQYF
-	TRBV15	-	TRBJ2-6	TGTGCCACCAGCAGAGATCCCTTCTCTGGGGCCAACGTCCTGACTTTC	CATSRDPFSGANVLTF
-	TRBV4-2	-	TRBJ1-2	TGTGCCAGCAGCCAAGAGGGAGGGAACTATGGCTACACCTTC	CASSQEGGNYGYTF
few	TRBV6-6	-	TRBJ2-7	TGTGCCAGCAGTTGGCCGACACAGGAGCTCTACGAGCAGTACTTC	CASSWPTQELYEQYF
-	TRBV7-2	-	TRBJ1-3	TGTGCCAGCAGCTCCCGCACGGCGGACACCATATATTTT	CASSSRTADTIYF
few	TRBV6-2/TRBV6-3	-	TRBJ2-1	TGTGCCAGCAGTTCCGCCCGGAGCTCCTACAATGAGCAGTTCTTC	CASSSARSSYNEQFF
once	TRBV7-8	TRBD1	TRBJ1-5	TGTGCCAGCAGCTCAGCCGGGACAGTTTATAGCAATCAGCCCCAGCATTTT	CASSSAGTVYSNQPQHF
-	TRBV5-1	TRBD1	TRBJ1-4	TGCGCCAGCAGCTTGGAAGGGACAGGGCGTGAAAAACTGTTTTTT	CASSLEGTGREKLFF
-	TRBV9	TRBD2	TRBJ2-1	TGTGCCAGCACACTAGCGGGGAGCTCCTACAATGAGCAGTTCTTC	CASTLAGSSYNEQFF
few	TRBV6-6	-	TRBJ1-1	TGTGCCAGCAGTGAGATAAACACTGAAGCTTTCTTT	CASSEINTEAFF
-	TRBV4-1	TRBD2	TRBJ2-1	TGCGCCAGCAGCCGACGGACTAGCGGGGGGGCATTGTGGGAGCAGTTCTTC	CASSRRTSGGALWEQFF
-	TRBV28	TRBD1	TRBJ1-6	TGTGCCAGCAGTATCCGACAGGGAAATAATTCACCCCTCCACTTT	CASSIRQGNNSPLHF
-	TRBV7-2	-	TRBJ1-1	TGTGCCAGCAGCTCCCCAGGCATGGTTGAAGCTTTCTTT	CASSSPGMVEAFF
-	TRBV6-2/TRBV6-3	-	TRBJ1-1	TGTGCCAGCAGTCTCCCGCGAGGGGGCACTGAAGCTTTCTTT	CASSLPRGGTEAFF
-	TRBV6-1	TRBD1	TRBJ2-1	TGTGCCAGCAGTGACTTCCTCCGGACAGGGGACGACAATGAGCAGTTCTTC	CASSDFLRTGDDNEQFF
-	TRBV3-1/TRBV3-2	TRBD1	TRBJ1-1	TGTGCCAGCAGCCAAGATGCTGGGACAGGGCAAGAAGCTTTCTTT	CASSQDAGTGQEAFF
-	TRBV9	-	TRBJ2-1	TGTGCCAGCAGCGCAAACAATGAGCAGTTCTTC	CASSANNEQFF
-	TRBV19	TRBD1	TRBJ2-1	TGTGCCAGTAGTACGGACAGGTTAGAGCAGTTCTTC	CASSTDRLEQFF
few	TRBV19	TRBD1	TRBJ1-1	TGTGCCAGTAGTCCACAGGGGGGAGGTGAAGCTTTCTTT	CASSPQGGGEAFF
-	TRBV12-3/TRBV12-4	-	TRBJ1-1	TGTGCCAGCACCCCCGGGAGGGCTGCTGAAGCTTTCTTT	CASTPGRAAEAFF
-	TRBV29-1	TRBD2	TRBJ2-3	TGCAGCGTATCCGGACTAGCGGGGGGGTTAGATACGCAGTATTTT	CSVSGLAGGLDTQYF
-	TRBV19	-	TRBJ2-2	TGTGCCAGTAGTATCGGAGGGATGACGAACACCGGGGAGCTGTTTTTT	CASSIGGMTNTGELFF
once	TRBV10-3	-	TRBJ1-6	TGTGCCATCAGTGATGACTGGAGGTCACCCCTCCACTTT	CAISDDWRSPLHF
-	TRBV4-2	TRBD2	TRBJ2-7	TGTGCCAGCAGCCAAGGTGTATCTAGCGGGAGATCCTACGAGCAGTACTTC	CASSQGVSSGRSYEQYF
-	TRBV6-1	TRBD1	TRBJ1-1	TGTGCCAGCAGTGAGGATTGGGACAGGGGGAAAGCTTTCTTT	CASSEDWDRGKAFF
few	TRBV5-1	TRBD1	TRBJ1-6	TGCGCCAGCAGCTTGCAGGGGGCGAATTCACCCCTCCACTTT	CASSLQGANSPLHF
-	TRBV5-6	-	TRBJ1-2	TGTGCCAGCACACAGAACTATGGCTACACCTTC	CASTQNYGYTF
-	TRBV19	TRBD1	TRBJ1-2	TGTGCCAGTAGTCCAACAGGGGTCGGCGGCTACACCTTC	CASSPTGVGGYTF